The text below deals with one TCR beta chain. Its antigen is unidentified. This entry comes from a study of OX40 agonist ivuxolimab in advanced cancers. For the study at large: Melanoma, hepatocellular carcinoma, head and neck or renal cell cancer occurred in dose-escalation patients.

Per the germline V gene, CDR1 is SNHLY and CDR2 is FYNNEI. Trimming took off 6 bases at V and 1 base at J, with 12 bases between the two ends. CDR3 size: 14 residues. Study observations and caveats: Some nonresponders additionally presented with little normalized T-cell clonal expansion.

Method: immunoSEQ multiplex PCR; TCRdb's copy keeps in-frame clones and lacks some. The table has 65,000 to 70,000 clones, about 80% seen once; the top ten hold under 3%. The receptor's source is an adult with an advanced solid tumor such as melanoma, head and neck, liver or kidney cancer. The chain combines TRBV2 with TRBJ1-1; possible D gene TRBD1, 5 bases. This material consisted of CD4+ or CD8+ T cells sorted from blood, taken in a trial of the OX40 agonist ivuxolimab. Here the CDR3 reads CASRAGGRNTEAFF. CDR3 sequence (DNA): TGTGCCAGCAGGGCCGGGGGGAGGAACACTGAAGCTTTCTTT. The variable domain in full, with the rest retrieved from reference TRBV2 and TRBJ1-1, is EPEVTQTPSHQVTQMGQEVILRCVPISNHLYFYWYRQILGQKVEFLVSFYNNEISEKSEIFDDQFSVERPDGSNFTLKIRSTKLEDSAMYFCASRAGGRNTEAFFGQGTRLTVV.